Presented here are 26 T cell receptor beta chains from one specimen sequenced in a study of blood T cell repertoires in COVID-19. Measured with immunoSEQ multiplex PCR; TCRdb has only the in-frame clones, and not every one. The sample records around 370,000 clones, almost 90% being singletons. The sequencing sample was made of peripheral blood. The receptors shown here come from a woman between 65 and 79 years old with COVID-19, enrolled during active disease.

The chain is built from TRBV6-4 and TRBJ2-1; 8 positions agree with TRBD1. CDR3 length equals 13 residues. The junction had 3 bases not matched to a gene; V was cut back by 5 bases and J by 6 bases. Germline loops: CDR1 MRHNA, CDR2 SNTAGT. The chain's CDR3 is CASSQTGANEQFF. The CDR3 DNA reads TGTGCCAGCAGTCAGACAGGGGCCAATGAGCAGTTCTTC.

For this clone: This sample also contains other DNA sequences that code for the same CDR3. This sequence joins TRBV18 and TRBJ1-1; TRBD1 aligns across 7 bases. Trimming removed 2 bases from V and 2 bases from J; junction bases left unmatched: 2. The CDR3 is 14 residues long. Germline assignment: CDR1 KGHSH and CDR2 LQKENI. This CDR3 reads CASSPRQGNTEAFF. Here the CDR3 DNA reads TGTGCCAGCTCACCAAGACAGGGTAACACTGAAGCTTTCTTT.

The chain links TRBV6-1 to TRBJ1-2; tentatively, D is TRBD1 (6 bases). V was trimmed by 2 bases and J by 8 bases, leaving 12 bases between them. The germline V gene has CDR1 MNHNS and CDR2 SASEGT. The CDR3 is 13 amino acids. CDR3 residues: CASSELRGDGYTF. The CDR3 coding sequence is TGTGCCAGCAGTGAACTCAGGGGTGACGGCTACACCTTC.

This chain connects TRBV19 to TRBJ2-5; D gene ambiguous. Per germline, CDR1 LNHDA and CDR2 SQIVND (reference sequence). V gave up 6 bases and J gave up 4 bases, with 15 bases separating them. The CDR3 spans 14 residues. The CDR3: CASRRNNLVETQYF. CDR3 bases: TGTGCCAGTAGGAGGAATAATCTTGTAGAGACCCAGTACTTC.

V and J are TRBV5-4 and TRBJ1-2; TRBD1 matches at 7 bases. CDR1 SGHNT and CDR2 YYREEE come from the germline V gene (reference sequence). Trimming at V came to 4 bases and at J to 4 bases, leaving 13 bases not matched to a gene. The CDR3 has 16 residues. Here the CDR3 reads CASSRGQEDKIYGYTF. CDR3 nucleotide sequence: TGTGCCAGCAGCCGCGGACAGGAGGACAAAATCTATGGCTACACCTTC.

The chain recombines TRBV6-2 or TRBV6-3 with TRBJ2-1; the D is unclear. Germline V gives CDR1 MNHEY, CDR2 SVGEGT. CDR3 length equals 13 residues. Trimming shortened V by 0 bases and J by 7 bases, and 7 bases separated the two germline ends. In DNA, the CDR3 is TGTGCCAGCAGTTACTCCGATACTAATGAGCAGTTCTTC. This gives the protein CASSYSDTNEQFF.

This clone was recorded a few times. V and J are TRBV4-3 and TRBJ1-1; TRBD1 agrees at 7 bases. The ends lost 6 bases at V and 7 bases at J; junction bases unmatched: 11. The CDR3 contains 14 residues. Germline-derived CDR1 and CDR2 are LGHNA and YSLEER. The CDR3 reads CASSHIPGTVEAFF. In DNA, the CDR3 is TGCGCCAGCAGTCATATCCCCGGGACAGTTGAAGCTTTCTTT.

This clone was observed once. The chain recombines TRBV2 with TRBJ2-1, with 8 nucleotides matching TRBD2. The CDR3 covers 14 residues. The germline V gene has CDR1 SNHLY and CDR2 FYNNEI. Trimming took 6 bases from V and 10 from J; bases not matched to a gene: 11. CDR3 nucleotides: TGTGCCAGCAGAGTCGAGCTAGCGGGCTCGGAGCAGTTCTTC. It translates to CASRVELAGSEQFF.

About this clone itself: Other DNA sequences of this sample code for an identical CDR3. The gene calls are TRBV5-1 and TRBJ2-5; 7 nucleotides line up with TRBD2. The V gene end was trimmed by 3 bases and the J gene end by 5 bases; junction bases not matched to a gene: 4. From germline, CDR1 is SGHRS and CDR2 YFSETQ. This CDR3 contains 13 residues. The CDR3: CASSSTSAETQYF. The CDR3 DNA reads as TGCGCCAGCAGCTCTACTAGCGCGGAGACCCAGTACTTC.

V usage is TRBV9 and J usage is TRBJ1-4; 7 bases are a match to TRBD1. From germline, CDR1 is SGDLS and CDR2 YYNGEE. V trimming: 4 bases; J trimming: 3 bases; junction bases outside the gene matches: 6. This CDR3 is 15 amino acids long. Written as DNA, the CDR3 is TGTGCCAGCAGCCTACAGACAGGGCCTAATGAAAAACTGTTTTTT. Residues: CASSLQTGPNEKLFF.

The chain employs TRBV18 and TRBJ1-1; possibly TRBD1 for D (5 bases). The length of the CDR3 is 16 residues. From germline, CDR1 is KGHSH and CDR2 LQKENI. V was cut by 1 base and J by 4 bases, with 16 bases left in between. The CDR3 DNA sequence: TGTGCCAGCTCACCACACGTCGGGGGGTTGAGCACTGAAGCTTTCTTT. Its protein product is CASSPHVGGLSTEAFF.

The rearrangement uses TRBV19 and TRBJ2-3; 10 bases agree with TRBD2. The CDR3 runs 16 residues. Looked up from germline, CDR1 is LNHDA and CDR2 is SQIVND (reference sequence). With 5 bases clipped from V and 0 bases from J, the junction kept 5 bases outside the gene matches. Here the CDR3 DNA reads TGTGCCAGTAGTCCGCGGACTAGCGGTAGCACAGATACGCAGTATTTT. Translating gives CASSPRTSGSTDTQYF.

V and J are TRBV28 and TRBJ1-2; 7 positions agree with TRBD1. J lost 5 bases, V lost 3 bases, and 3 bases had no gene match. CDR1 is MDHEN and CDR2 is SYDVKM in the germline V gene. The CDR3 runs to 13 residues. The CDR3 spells CASSLTGRYGYTF. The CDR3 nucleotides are TGTGCCAGCAGTTTGACAGGGAGATATGGCTACACCTTC.

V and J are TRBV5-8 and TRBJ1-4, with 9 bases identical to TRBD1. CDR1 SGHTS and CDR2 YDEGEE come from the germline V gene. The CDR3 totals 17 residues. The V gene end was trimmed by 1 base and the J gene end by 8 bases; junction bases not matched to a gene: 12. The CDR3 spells CASSLYPGTGQREKLFF. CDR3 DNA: TGTGCCAGCAGCTTGTACCCCGGGACAGGGCAACGGGAAAAACTGTTTTTT.

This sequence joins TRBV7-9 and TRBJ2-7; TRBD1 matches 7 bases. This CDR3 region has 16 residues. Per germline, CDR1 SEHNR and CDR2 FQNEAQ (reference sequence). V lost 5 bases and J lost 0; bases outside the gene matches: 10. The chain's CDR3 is CASSLLQTGSSYEQYF. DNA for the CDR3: TGTGCCAGCAGCCTCCTCCAGACAGGGAGCTCCTACGAGCAGTACTTC. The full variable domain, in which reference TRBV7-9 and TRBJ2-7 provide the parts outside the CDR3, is DTGVSQNPRHKITKRGQNVTFRCDPISEHNRLYWYRQTLGQGPEFLTYFQNEAQLEKSRLLSDRFSAERPKGSFSTLEIQRTEQGDSAMYLCASSLLQTGSSYEQYFGPGTRLTVT.

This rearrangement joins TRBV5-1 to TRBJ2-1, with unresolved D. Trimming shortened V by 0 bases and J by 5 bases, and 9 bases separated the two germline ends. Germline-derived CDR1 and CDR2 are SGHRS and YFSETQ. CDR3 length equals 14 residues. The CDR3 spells CASSLVPGHNEQFF. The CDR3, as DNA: TGCGCCAGCAGCTTGGTTCCAGGCCACAATGAGCAGTTCTTC.

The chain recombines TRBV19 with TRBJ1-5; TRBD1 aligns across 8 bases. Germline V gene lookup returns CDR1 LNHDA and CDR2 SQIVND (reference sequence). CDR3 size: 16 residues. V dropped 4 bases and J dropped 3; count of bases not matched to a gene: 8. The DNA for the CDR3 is TGTGCCAGTAGTACCCGGACAGGGAGGGACAATCAGCCCCAGCATTTT. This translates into CASSTRTGRDNQPQHF.

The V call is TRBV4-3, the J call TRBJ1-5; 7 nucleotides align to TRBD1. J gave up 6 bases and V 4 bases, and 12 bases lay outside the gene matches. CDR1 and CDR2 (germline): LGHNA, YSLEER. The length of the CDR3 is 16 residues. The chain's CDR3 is CASSPDFPGGGQPQHF. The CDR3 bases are TGCGCCAGCAGCCCGGATTTTCCAGGGGGAGGTCAGCCCCAGCATTTT.

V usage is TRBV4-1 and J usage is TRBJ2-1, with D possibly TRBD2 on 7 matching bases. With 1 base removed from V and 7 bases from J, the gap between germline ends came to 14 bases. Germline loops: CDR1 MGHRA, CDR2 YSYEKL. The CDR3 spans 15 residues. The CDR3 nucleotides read TGCGCCAGCAGCCAAGGACGGGGGCGGGAGAATGAGCAGTTCTTC. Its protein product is CASSQGRGRENEQFF.

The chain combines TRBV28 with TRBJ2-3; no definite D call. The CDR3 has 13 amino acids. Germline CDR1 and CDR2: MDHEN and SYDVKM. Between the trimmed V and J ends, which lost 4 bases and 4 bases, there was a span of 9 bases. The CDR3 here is CASSWIRSDTQYF. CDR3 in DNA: TGTGCCAGCAGTTGGATCAGGTCAGATACGCAGTATTTT.

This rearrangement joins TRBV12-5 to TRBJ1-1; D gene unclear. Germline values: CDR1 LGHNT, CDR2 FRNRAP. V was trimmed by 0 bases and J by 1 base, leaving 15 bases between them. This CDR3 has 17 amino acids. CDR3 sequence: CASGLVREDVKNTEAFF. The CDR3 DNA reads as TGTGCTAGTGGTTTGGTACGGGAGGATGTAAAGAACACTGAAGCTTTCTTT.

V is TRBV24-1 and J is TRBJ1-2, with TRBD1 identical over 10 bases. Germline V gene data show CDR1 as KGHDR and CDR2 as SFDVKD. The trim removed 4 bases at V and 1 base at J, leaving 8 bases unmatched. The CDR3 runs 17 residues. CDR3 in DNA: TGTGCCACCAGTGAATCCGGGACAGGGGCTTTTAACTATGGCTACACCTTC. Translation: CATSESGTGAFNYGYTF.

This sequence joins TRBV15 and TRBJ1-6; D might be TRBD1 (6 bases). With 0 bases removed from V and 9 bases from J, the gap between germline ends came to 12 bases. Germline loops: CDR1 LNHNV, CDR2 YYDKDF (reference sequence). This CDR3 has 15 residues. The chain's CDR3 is CATSRDSGATSPLHF. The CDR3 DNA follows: TGTGCCACCAGCAGAGATTCAGGGGCAACTTCACCCCTCCACTTT.

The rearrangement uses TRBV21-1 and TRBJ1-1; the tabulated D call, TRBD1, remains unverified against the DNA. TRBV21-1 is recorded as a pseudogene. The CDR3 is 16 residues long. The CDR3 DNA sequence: TGTGCCAGCAGCACCCTCAGGGGGGACAGGGCTACTGAAGCTTTCTTT. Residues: CASSTLRGDRATEAFF.

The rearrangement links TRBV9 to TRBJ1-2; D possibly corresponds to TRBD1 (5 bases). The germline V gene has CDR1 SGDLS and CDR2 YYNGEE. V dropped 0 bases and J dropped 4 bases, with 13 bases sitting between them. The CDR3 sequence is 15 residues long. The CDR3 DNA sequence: TGTGCCAGCAGCGTAGGGCAGGGAGGCATCTATGGCTACACCTTC. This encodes CASSVGQGGIYGYTF. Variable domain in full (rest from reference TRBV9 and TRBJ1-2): DSGVTQTPKHLITATGQRVTLRCSPRSGDLSVYWYQQSLDQGLQFLIQYYNGEERAKGNILERFSAQQFPDLHSELNLSSLELGDSALYFCASSVGQGGIYGYTFGSGTRLTVV.

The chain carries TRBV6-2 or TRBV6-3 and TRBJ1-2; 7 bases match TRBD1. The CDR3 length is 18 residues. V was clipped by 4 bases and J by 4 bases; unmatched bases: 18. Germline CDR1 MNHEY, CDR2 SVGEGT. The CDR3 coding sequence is TGTGCCAGCAGTTTCCCCACCTTCGGACAGGAAAGACTCTATGGCTACACCTTC. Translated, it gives CASSFPTFGQERLYGYTF.